This T cell receptor beta chain originates from a study of cytomegalovirus exposure and HLA in healthy donors. Study-wide findings and caveats: For most TCR beta V segments, an earlier analysis put the productive rate at about 87% or about 30% of the time. In a later analysis, 15,000 to 20,000 TCR beta sequences were associated with HLA alleles at 0.05 false discovery rate. In a later analysis, V- and J-gene trimming of beta chains associated with a DCLRE1C missense variant, replicated independently.

PCR primers comprised 60 Vbeta and 13 Jbeta primers. Data came from immunoSEQ multiplex PCR; TCRdb stores just in-frame clones and leaves some out. Its table lists 95,000 to 150,000 clones. Comments on this clone: What it binds is not known.

The length of the CDR3 is 14 residues. Per germline, CDR1 SGHVS and CDR2 FNYEAQ. Trimming pared 3 bases from V and 4 bases from J, leaving 9 bases between. The chain has TRBV7-6 and TRBJ1-4; no definite D call. The sample comprised PBMCs. The source of this sequence is a man between 18 and 35 years old in good health and CMV-seronegative. In DNA form, the CDR3 reads TGTGCCAGCAGCTTGGGAGAGATTAATGAAAAACTGTTTTTT. Its protein is CASSLGEINEKLFF.